Described below is a single T cell receptor beta chain sequence and its context. Original data processing: Scientists estimated how many nucleated cells there were by amplifying reference gene primers. Here immunoSEQ multiplex PCR was the method, and the copy in TCRdb shows in-frame clones only, minus some. The V and J calls and clone size come from that table; D and trimming were worked out from the DNA. The top ten clones hold around 6% of a sample with around 100,000 clones, roughly 90% of them seen once. This sample was taken from a study of blood T cell repertoires in COVID-19. For the study at large: Researchers got acute and convalescent COVID-19 samples from the United States, Italy and Spain. The cDNA or gDNA used as material had been derived from T cells, B-cell-depleted T cells, or PBMCs.

The germline V gene encodes CDR1 KGHDR and CDR2 SFDVKD. This CDR3 has 15 residues. V lost 3 bases and J 5 bases, leaving 15 bases between the germline ends. The sample taken for sequencing was peripheral blood. The chain couples TRBV24-1 to TRBJ1-2; D remains unclear. This receptor was taken from a man between 70 and 80 years old with acute or convalescent COVID-19. The CDR3 bases are TGTGCCACCAGTGATCTTGGTCCGAGTTATTATGGCTACACCTTC. Encoded protein: CATSDLGPSYYGYTF.